The 12 T cell receptor beta chains below come from one sample, sequenced in a study of early T cells in non-severe SARS-CoV-2 infection (dated by TCRdb to 2020 to 2022). The library was prepared using 5' RACE. TCRdb shows the sequencer as NextSeq 500. The public reads were run again by TCRdb, first through fastp at Q25 and then through MiXCR, and only productive beta chains were kept. All rows with the same CDR3 protein become a single entry with the most common DNA and genes. The sample table lists 55,000 to 75,000 distinct CDR3 sequences, around 9.9% of them with a count of one. The ten top clones hold less than 1.5% of the sample. Sequencing used whole blood. The origin of the receptors is an adult who was a healthcare worker with PCR-confirmed SARS-CoV-2 infection or an uninfected control (not recorded which).

This chain uses TRBV30 with TRBJ1-5; TRBD1 is a possible D gene (5 bases). This CDR3 spans 15 amino acids. The germline gives CDR1 GTSNPN, CDR2 SVGIG (reference sequence). Between the trimmed V and J ends, which lost 4 bases and 4 bases, there was a span of 17 bases. The CDR3 region has the DNA TGTGCCTGGACCCGAGGAAGGGGAGAAAATCAGCCCCAGCATTTT. Translation: CAWTRGRGENQPQHF.

This rearrangement joins TRBV12-5 to TRBJ1-5; no definite D call. V shed 7 bases and J shed 3 bases, with 19 bases lying between them. This CDR3 has 16 residues. In germline, CDR1 is LGHNT, CDR2 FRNRAP. The DNA of the CDR3 is TGTGCTAGTGTCCATTGGTCGGGGTTTTCCAATCAGCCCCAGCATTTT. Translating gives CASVHWSGFSNQPQHF.

This clonotype was observed a handful of times. No conserved phenylalanine or tryptophan is present at the end of the CDR3, so a read error is the likely explanation. The rearrangement uses TRBV15 and TRBJ2-1; the match to TRBD2 covers 8 bases. The CDR3 length is 18 residues. Trimming cost V 0 bases and J 1 base; bases outside gene matches: 8. Germline CDR1 reads LNHNV; CDR2 reads YYDKDF (reference sequence). DNA of the CDR3: TGTGCCACCAGCAGAGATCTCGGGAGCGGGGGTTCCTACAATGAGCAGTTCTGC. Its protein product is CATSRDLGSGGSYNEQFC.

This clonotype has only a few counts. The chain uses TRBV14 and TRBJ2-5; no firm D call. This CDR3 is built from 13 residues. Germline V gene lookup returns CDR1 SGHDN and CDR2 FVKESK. V was trimmed by 5 bases and J by 2 bases, leaving 9 bases between them. CDR3 DNA: TGTGCCAGCAGCAGGAGACCTCAAGAGACCCAGTACTTC. Its protein is CASSRRPQETQYF.

This clonotype was counted between two and nine times. This chain connects TRBV6-1 to TRBJ1-1; D is possibly TRBD1 (5 bases). The V end was cut by 3 bases, the J end by 3 bases, with 14 bases between. CDR3 length: 15 residues. Germline CDR1 reads MNHNS; CDR2 reads SASEGT. DNA for the CDR3: TGTGCCAGCAGTGATGATTTTGAGGGGTACACTGAAGCTTTCTTT. Residues: CASSDDFEGYTEAFF.

This chain joins TRBV19 and TRBJ1-2; 8 nucleotides agree with TRBD1. Germline values: CDR1 LNHDA, CDR2 SQIVND (reference sequence). The CDR3 is 16 residues long. The junction had 14 bases not matched to a gene; V was cut back by 7 bases and J by 4 bases. The CDR3 DNA is TGTGCCAGTACCACGGACAGGGAGGCCGTGTTCTATGGCTACACCTTC. Translation: CASTTDREAVFYGYTF.

This clonotype was observed many times. The limits of the CDR3 on the DNA are not certain, so only TCRdb's listed CDR3 is given. V and J are TRBV2 and TRBJ2-7; the table names TRBD1, a call not compared with the DNA. The CDR3 sequence runs 11 residues, both termini included. Germline loops: CDR1 SNHLY, CDR2 FYNNEI. The CDR3 sequence is CASSDLDKAQF.

This clonotype was counted at least ten times. The chain employs TRBV7-9 and TRBJ2-5; no definite D call. The CDR3 is made up of 14 amino acids. V lost 5 bases and J lost 1, with 11 bases in between. Looked up from germline, CDR1 is SEHNR and CDR2 is FQNEAQ (reference sequence). Written as DNA, the CDR3 is TGTGCCAGCAGCCTCAGGAGCTTCCAAGAGACCCAGTACTTC. It specifies CASSLRSFQETQYF.

This rearrangement joins TRBV9 to TRBJ2-5; D not certain. Germline V gene lookup returns CDR1 SGDLS and CDR2 YYNGEE. The ends were cut back, 0 bases at V and 1 base at J, with 13 bases in the middle. The CDR3 runs to 16 residues. The CDR3 loop reads CASSVGFGSFQETQYF. The CDR3 DNA sequence: TGTGCCAGCAGCGTAGGTTTTGGTAGTTTCCAAGAGACCCAGTACTTC.

The chain has TRBV29-1 and TRBJ2-5; possibly TRBD1 for D (5 bases). The CDR3 extends over 13 amino acids. CDR1 is SQVTM and CDR2 is ANQGSEA in the germline V gene. V lost 7 bases and J 5 bases, leaving 17 bases between the germline ends. This CDR3 is CSAESRVQETQYF. CDR3 DNA: TGCAGCGCTGAGTCCAGGGTGCAGGAGACCCAGTACTTC.

V gene TRBV19 combines with J gene TRBJ1-5; D possibly corresponds to TRBD1 (6 bases). Trimming stripped 0 bases from V and 3 bases from J, with 12 bases between. CDR1 LNHDA and CDR2 SQIVND come from the germline V gene (reference sequence). The CDR3 loop spans 16 amino acids. The DNA for the CDR3 is TGTGCCAGTAGTATAGAGAGGGGGGCTACCAATCAGCCCCAGCATTTT. Its translation is CASSIERGATNQPQHF.

This clonotype was counted a single time. The chain joins TRBV12-3 or TRBV12-4 to TRBJ1-4; a weak D match, TRBD1 (5 bases). The CDR3 length is 14 residues. V was cut by 2 bases and J by 5 bases, with 9 bases left in between. CDR3 loop: CASSLRQPNEKLFF. The CDR3 DNA sequence: TGTGCCAGCAGTTTAAGACAGCCAAATGAAAAACTGTTTTTT.